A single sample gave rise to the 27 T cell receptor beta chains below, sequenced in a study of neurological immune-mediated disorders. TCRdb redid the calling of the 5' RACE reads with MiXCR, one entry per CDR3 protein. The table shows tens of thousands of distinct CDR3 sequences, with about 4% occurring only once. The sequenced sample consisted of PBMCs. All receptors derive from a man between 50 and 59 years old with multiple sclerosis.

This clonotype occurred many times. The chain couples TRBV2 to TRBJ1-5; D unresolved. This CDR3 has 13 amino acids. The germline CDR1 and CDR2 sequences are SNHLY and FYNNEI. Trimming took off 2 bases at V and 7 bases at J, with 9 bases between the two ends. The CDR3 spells CASSEWVRQPQHF. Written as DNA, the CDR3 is TGTGCCAGCAGTGAATGGGTAAGGCAGCCCCAGCATTTT.

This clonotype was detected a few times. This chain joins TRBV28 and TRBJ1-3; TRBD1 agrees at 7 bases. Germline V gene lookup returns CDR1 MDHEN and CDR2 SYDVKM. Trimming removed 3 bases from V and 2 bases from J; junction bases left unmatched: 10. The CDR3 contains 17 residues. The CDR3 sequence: CASSFLGGSVTGNTIYF. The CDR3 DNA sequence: TGTGCCAGCAGTTTTTTAGGGGGCAGCGTGACTGGAAACACCATATATTTT.

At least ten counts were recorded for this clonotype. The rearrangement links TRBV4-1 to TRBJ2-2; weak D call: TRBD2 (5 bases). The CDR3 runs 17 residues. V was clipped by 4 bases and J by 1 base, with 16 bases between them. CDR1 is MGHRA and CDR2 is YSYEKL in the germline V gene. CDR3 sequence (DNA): TGCGCCAGCAGCCCTGAGGGCACAGAAAAGAACACCGGGGAGCTGTTTTTT. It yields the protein CASSPEGTEKNTGELFF.

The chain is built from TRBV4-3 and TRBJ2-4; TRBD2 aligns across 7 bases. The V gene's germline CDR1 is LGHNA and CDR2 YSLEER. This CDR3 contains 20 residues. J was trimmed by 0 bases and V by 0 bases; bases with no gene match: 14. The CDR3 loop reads CASSQDSWRGIGTAKNIQYF. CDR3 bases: TGCGCCAGCAGCCAAGATAGTTGGCGGGGGATTGGGACAGCCAAAAACATTCAGTACTTC.

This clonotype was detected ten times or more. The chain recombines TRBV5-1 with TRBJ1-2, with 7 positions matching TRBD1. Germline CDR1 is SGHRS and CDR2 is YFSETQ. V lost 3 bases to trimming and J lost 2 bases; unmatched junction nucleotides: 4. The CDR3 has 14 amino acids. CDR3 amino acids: CASSYRDRNYGYTF. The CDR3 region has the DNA TGCGCCAGCAGCTACCGGGACAGAAACTATGGCTACACCTTC.

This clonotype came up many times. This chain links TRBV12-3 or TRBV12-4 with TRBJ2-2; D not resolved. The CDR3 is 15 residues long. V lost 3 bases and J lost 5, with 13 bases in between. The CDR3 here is CASSLKGPRTGELFF. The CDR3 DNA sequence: TGTGCCAGCAGTTTGAAGGGCCCCAGAACCGGGGAGCTGTTTTTT.

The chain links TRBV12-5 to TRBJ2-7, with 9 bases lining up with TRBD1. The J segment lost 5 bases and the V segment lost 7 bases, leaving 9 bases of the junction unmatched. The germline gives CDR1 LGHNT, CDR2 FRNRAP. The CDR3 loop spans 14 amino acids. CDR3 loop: CASAQDRGAHEQYF. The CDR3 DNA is TGTGCTAGTGCCCAGGACAGGGGCGCCCACGAGCAGTACTTC.

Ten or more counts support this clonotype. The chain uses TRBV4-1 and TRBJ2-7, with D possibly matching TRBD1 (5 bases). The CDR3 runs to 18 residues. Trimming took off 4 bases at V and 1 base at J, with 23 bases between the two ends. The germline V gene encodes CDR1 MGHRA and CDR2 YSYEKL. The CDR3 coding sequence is TGCGCCAGCAGCCGGGGTTTACGGAGTCAGGGTTCTTCCTACGAGCAGTACTTC. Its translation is CASSRGLRSQGSSYEQYF.

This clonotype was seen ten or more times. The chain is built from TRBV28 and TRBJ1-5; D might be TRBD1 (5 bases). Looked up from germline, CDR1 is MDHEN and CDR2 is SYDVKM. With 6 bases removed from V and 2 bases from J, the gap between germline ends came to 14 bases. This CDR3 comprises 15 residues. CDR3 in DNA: TGTGCCAGCAGGGATCAGGGATTCGGCAATCAGCCCCAGCATTTT. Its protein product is CASRDQGFGNQPQHF.

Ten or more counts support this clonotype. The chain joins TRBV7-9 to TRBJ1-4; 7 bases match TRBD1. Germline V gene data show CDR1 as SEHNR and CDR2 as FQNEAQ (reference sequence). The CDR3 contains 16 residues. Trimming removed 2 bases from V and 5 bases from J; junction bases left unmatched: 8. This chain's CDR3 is CASSLWGGTENEKLFF. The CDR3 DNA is TGTGCCAGCAGCTTATGGGGGGGGACAGAGAATGAAAAACTGTTTTTT.

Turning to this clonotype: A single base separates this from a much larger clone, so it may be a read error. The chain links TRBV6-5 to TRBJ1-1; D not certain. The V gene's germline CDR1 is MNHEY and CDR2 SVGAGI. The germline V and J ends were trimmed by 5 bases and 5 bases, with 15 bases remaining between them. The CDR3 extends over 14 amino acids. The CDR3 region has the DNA TGTGCCAGCAGTCATCGTTCTTGGGAGACTGAAGCTTTCTTT. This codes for CASSHRSWETEAFF.

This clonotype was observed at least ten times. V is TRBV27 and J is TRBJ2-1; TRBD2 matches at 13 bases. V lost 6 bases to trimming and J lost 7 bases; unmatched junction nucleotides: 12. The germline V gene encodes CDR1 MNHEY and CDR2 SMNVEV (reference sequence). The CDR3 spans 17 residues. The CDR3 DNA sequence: TGTGCCAGCAGCCTACTAGCGGGGGGGCCGGAATCGAATGAGCAGTTCTTC. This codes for CASSLLAGGPESNEQFF.

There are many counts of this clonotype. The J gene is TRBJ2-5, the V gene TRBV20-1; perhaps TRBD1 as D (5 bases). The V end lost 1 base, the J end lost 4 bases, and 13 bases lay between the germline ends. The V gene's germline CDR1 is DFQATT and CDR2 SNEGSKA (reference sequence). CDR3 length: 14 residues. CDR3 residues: CSARGARGLETQYF. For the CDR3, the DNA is TGCAGTGCTAGAGGGGCTAGGGGTTTAGAGACCCAGTACTTC.

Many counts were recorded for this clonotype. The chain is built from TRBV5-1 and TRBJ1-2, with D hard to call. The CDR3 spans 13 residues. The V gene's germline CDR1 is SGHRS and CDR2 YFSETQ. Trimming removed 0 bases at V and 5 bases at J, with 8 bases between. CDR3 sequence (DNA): TGCGCCAGCAGCTTGGATATTGTGTATGGCTACACCTTC. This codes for CASSLDIVYGYTF.

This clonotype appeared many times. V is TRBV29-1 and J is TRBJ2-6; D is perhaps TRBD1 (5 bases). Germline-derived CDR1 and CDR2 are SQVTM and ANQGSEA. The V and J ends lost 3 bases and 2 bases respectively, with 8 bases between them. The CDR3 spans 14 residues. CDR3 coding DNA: TGCAGCGTTGATGAAGGGGCTGGGGCCAACGTCCTGACTTTC. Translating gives CSVDEGAGANVLTF.

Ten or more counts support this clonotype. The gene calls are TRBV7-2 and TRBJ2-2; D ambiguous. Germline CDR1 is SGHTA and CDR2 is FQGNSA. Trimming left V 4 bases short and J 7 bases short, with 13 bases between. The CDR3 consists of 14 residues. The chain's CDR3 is CASSSNLKDGELFF. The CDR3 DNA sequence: TGTGCCAGCAGCTCAAACCTGAAGGACGGGGAGCTGTTTTTT.

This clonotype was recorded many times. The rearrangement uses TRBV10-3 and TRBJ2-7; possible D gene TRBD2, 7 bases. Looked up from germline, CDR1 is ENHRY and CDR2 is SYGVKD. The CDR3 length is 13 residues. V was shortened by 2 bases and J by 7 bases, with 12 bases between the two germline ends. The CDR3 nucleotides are TGTGCCATCAGTGAGACACAGGGAGGGGAGCAGTACGTC. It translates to CAISETQGGEQYV.

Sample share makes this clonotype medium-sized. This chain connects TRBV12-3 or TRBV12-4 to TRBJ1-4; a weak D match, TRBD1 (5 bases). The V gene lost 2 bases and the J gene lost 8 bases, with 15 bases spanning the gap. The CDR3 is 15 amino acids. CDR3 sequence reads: CASSLLGRAGEKLFF. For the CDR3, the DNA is TGTGCCAGCAGTTTATTAGGCAGGGCCGGCGAAAAACTGTTTTTT.

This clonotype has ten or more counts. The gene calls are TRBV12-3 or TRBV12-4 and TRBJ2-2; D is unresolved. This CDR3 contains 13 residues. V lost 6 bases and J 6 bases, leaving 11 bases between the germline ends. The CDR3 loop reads CASSLTGAGELFF. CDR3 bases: TGTGCCAGCAGCCTCACTGGGGCCGGGGAGCTGTTTTTT.

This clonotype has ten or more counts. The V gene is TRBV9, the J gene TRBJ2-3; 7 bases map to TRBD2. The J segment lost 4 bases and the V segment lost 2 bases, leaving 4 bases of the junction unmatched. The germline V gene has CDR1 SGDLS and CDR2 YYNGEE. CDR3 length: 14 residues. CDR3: CASSVTSSADTQYF. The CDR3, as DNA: TGTGCCAGCAGCGTGACTAGCTCGGCAGATACGCAGTATTTT.

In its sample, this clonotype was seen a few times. DNA of the CDR3: TGTGCCAGCAGCGTTCAGGGGGTTCTTGACTATGGCTACACCTTC. Translated: CASSVQGVLDYGYTF. The chain links TRBV9 to TRBJ1-2; 7 bases line up with TRBD1. The germline V gene encodes CDR1 SGDLS and CDR2 YYNGEE. V dropped 2 bases and J dropped 3; count of bases not matched to a gene: 7. The CDR3 is made up of 15 amino acids.

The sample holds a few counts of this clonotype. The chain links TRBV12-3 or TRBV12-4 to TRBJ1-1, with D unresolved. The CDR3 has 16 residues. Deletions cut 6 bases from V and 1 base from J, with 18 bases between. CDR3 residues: CASRPSIRQKNTEAFF. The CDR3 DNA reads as TGTGCCAGCAGACCGAGTATCCGACAAAAGAACACTGAAGCTTTCTTT.

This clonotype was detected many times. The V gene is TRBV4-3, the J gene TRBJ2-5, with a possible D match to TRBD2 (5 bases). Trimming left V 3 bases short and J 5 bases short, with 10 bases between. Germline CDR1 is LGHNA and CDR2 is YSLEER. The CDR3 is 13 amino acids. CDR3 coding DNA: TGCGCCAGCAGCCACCGGACGGGGGAGACCCAGTACTTC. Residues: CASSHRTGETQYF.

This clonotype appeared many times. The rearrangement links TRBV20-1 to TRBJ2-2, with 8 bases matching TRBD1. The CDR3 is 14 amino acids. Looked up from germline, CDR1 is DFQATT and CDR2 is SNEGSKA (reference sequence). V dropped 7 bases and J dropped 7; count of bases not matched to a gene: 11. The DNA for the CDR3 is TGCAGTGTCCCAGACAGGGGTTCGGGCGGGGAGCTGTTTTTT. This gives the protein CSVPDRGSGGELFF.

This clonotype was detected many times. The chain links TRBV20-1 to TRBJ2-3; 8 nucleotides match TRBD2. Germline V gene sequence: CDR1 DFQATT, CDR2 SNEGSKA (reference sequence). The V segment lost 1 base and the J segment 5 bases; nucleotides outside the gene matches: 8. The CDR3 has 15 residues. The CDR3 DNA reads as TGCAGTGCTAGAGTAAACGGGGGGGCATTAGATACGCAGTATTTT. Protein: CSARVNGGALDTQYF.

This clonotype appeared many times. The CDR3 spells CSAKGQGGWNTEAFF. CDR3 DNA sequence: TGCAGTGCGAAGGGGCAGGGCGGATGGAACACTGAAGCTTTCTTT. The V gene is TRBV20-1, the J gene TRBJ1-1; D possibly corresponds to TRBD1 (5 bases). Germline values: CDR1 DFQATT, CDR2 SNEGSKA (reference sequence). V was trimmed by 6 bases and J by 1 base, leaving 18 bases between them. The CDR3 loop spans 15 amino acids.

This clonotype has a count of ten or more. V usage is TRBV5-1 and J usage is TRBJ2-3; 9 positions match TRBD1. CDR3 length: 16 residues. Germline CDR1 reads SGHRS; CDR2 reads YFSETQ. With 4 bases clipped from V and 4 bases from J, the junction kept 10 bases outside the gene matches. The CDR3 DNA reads TGCGCCAGCAGCAAACCGACAGGGGGGATATCAGATACGCAGTATTTT. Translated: CASSKPTGGISDTQYF.